The subject of this entry is one T cell receptor beta chain. This clone has just one count. There is no known antigen for this receptor. No clone much larger than this one lies a single base away; base qualities are absent. Genomic DNA was isolated from the sorted cells so that the TCRbeta CDR3 region could be sequenced. The immunoSEQ Assay was used to sequence the TCRbeta CDR3 regions. The immuneACCESS repertoire file appears here via TCRdb, limited to in-frame rearrangements. These files lack a portion of the clones; in checked studies, under half of the deficit traces to unresolved V genes, and the cause of the others is not known. The sample data list roughly 100,000 clones, and 85% to 95% of these were observed just once. Of the sample, around 0.3% is held by the ten largest clones. V is reduced by 3 bases and J by 4 bases, leaving a spacing of 10 bases between them. From the cysteine through the phenylalanine, the CDR3 covers 14 amino acids. Left in the record is the CDR3 DNA by itself, 42 bases read in frame from the first base. As encoded in the germline V gene (reference sequence), CDR1 is LNHDA while CDR2 is SQIVND.

This sample is drawn from a study of OX40 agonist ivuxolimab in advanced cancers. Regarding the study in general: The costimulatory receptor OX40 (CD134) was targeted by ivuxolimab, a fully human IgG2 agonistic monoclonal antibody. Peripheral TCRbeta sequencing was intended to test whether TCR sequence diversity was altered and clonal T-cell expansion was caused by ivuxolimab. Partial responses were achieved by three dose-escalation patients, of whom one had hepatocellular carcinoma and two had cutaneous melanoma. Prior anti-PD-1, anti-PD-L1 or anti-CTLA-4 therapy was permitted, and checkpoint inhibitors had been received by about two fifths of dose-escalation patients. Among the approximately 54 dose-escalation patients, approximately 20 had hepatocellular carcinoma, 15 melanoma, 9 renal cell carcinoma and 9 head and neck cancer. The dose-escalation cohort was roughly 87% male with a mean age of about 54 years, ranging from roughly 20 to 80. Intravenous ivuxolimab was administered to patients every 2 weeks at six dose levels: 0.01, 0.1, 0.3, 1.5, 3 and 10 mg/kg. The paper reports the monotherapy dose-escalation portion (N of about 47 patients) of the phase I ivuxolimab trial. Study-wide conclusions, independent of this receptor: The antigen specificity of the clonally expanded peripheral T cells was not determined. After ivuxolimab, CD8+ T cells had more expanded clones than CD4+ T cells on average. At doses of 0.1 to 3.0 mg/kg, clonal expansion of both CD4+ and CD8+ T cells in blood was seen between baseline and week 6. Low levels of normalized T-cell clonal expansion were also seen in some patients who did not respond. In the 0.1-3.0 mg/kg groups, partial responders were among the patients with the lowest normalized peripheral clonal expansion, particularly in CD8+ T cells.

Patients with autoimmune disease history or receiving systemic immunosuppression were excluded from the trial. Peripheral blood for TCR sequencing was collected from all dose cohorts at baseline, on cycle 4 day 1, and on cycle 7 day 1. The samples were drawn from a first-in-human, open-label, multicenter phase I dose-escalation trial of ivuxolimab. Adults with locally advanced or metastatic head and neck squamous cell, hepatocellular, melanoma or renal cell carcinoma were enrolled in the trial. Before TCR sequencing, CD4+ T cells and CD8+ T cells were sorted from peripheral blood as separate populations.

The origin of this receptor is an adult with an advanced solid tumor such as melanoma, head and neck, liver or kidney cancer. The receptor chain draws on TRBV19 and TRBJ1-5; no confident D gene assignment can be made. The sequencing here drew on CD4+ or CD8+ T cells sorted from blood, taken in a trial of the OX40 agonist ivuxolimab. The CDR3: CASSMGWGNQPQHF. The nucleotide sequence reads as follows: TGTGCCAGTAGTATGGGTTGGGGAAATCAGCCCCAGCATTTT.